This T cell receptor beta chain was captured by sequencing in a study of glioma-infiltrating T cells listed by TCRdb under 2016. Background on the whole study: TCR alpha- and beta-chain repertoires were sequenced from glioma tissue, non-neoplastic brain tissue and matched peripheral blood mononuclear cells. Each tissue-infiltrating repertoire was compared with the same patient's peripheral blood repertoire to measure divergence between tissue and blood T-cell populations. Three low-grade glioma patients, fewer than 10 primary glioblastoma patients and three non-glioma patients contributing non-neoplastic brain tissue were included in the paired cohort.

Relative to germline, V is missing 4 bases and J is missing 6 bases, with 18 bases of the junction outside any gene match. Counted from cysteine to phenylalanine, this CDR3 has 18 amino acids. Of the read, only the CDR3 DNA is kept; its 54 bases are in frame from base 1. The germline V gene specifies MDHEN as CDR1 and SYDVKM as CDR2. TCR alpha and beta CDR3 regions were amplified with the iRepertoire nested amplicon-rescue multiplex PCR (arm-PCR) platform from RNA. For one-step reverse transcription and amplification, roughly 90-450 ng of tissue mRNA or PBMC total RNA was used as input. After bead purification, a secondary multiplex PCR added Illumina adapters, and libraries were gel-purified between 200 and 400 bp. The libraries contained internal 6-nucleotide barcodes that were used for demultiplexing. Libraries were sequenced on an Illumina MiSeq with 2x220 or 2x250 nucleotide paired-end reads. For the original study's pipeline: Paired reads were merged with FLASH 1.2.11 and aligned to the GRCh37 human genome with BWA-MEM before extracting TRA and TRB reads. V and J assignment used an IMGT-derived reference of cassette sequences and CDR3 motifs that included pseudogenes. Reads were translated in three frames, and productive CDR3s were defined as those with a C...FGXG motif and no stop codons. A clonotype was defined as a unique combination of a V-J cassette pair and a CDR3 amino acid sequence. Reads were filtered by Hamming distance, thresholded by each sample's sequence error rate in mapped regions. The public reads were run again by TCRdb, first through fastp at Q25 and then through MiXCR, and only productive beta chains were kept. CDR3 protein duplicates are merged, each entry listing the most common genes and DNA. The V and J calls were determined by TCRdb, not by the authors. The table for this sample lists around 190,000 distinct CDR3 sequences; 43% of them were counted only once. 5.2% of the sample is in the top ten clones.

In this sample, this clonotype turned up many times. Its antigen is unknown. Base-call qualities are not available, and no considerably larger clone is one nucleotide away. Points the paper makes about the study in general: VJ-independent divergence between tissue and blood was below expectation in non-neoplastic patients but above expectation in all gliomas, especially low-grade gliomas. Very few CDR3 sequences were shared between tissue and blood, attributed to high CDR3 diversity and limited sampling. Group comparisons were based on small numbers of patients: three non-neoplastic, three low-grade glioma and eight or nine glioblastoma patients.

This sequence uses TRBV28 and TRBJ2-3, with 8 bases aligning to TRBD2. The sample taken for sequencing was glioma tissue, nonneoplastic brain tissue, or PBMCs (not recorded which). The receptor was derived from a human donor with low-grade glioma or glioblastoma, undergoing nonglioma brain surgery, or in good health (not recorded which). Read as DNA, the sequence is TGTGCCAGCAGTTCCCGCGGTGTTAGCGGGACGAGGCGGGATACGCAGTATTTT. Its product reads: CASSSRGVSGTRRDTQYF.